A single TCR beta chain is shown here with its context. This specimen comes from a study of blood T cell repertoires in COVID-19. Profiling relied on immunoSEQ multiplex PCR, and the TCRdb table lists in-frame clones only, not all of them. The sample lists 250,000 to 400,000 clones, about 89% occurring once. The specimen sequenced was PBMCs or T cells enriched from blood (not recorded which). This sequence originates from a woman in her twenties or thirties who had recovered from COVID-19.

The CDR3 region has the DNA TGTGCCAGCAGCGTAGAGGGACTACCTAGCACAGATACGCAGTATTTT. Residues: CASSVEGLPSTDTQYF. This chain links TRBV9 with TRBJ2-3, with TRBD2 matching 7 bases. Germline CDR1 reads SGDLS; CDR2 reads YYNGEE. Trimming removed 0 bases from V and 0 bases from J; junction bases left unmatched: 4. The CDR3 totals 16 residues.